This record concerns one T cell receptor beta chain sequence. No cognate antigen has been identified for it. No base-level quality is on record; no much larger clone is a single base apart. This sample was taken from a study of response to subunit inactivated influenza vaccine (dated by TCRdb to 2016 to 2019). With respect to the entire study: Deep quantitative profiling of the T cell receptor repertoire was used in the study to follow responses to a trivalent subunit inactivated influenza vaccine. Here is what the overall study found, with its caveats: The authors suggested that each seasonal influenza vaccination may recruit only a limited number of new T cells.

The library was made by RT-PCR. Sequencing relied on an Illumina HiSeq 2500. TCRdb handled the public reads itself, with Q25 trimming in fastp and clone calling in MiXCR, and kept productive beta chains. Under each unique CDR3 protein, matching rows form one entry showing the most common genes and DNA. The sample contains 500,000 to 750,000 distinct CDR3 sequences, about 14% of them found a single time. The top ten clones comprise roughly 11% of the sample. This specimen consisted of PBMCs from blood, obtained 12 days after vaccination. The receptor was isolated from a man aged 50 or older who received an inactivated influenza vaccine. Donor details come from another sample of the same person, matched by shared clones.

The CDR3 region: CASSQEIGQPYNEQFF. The bases read TGTGCCAGCAGCCAAGAAATTGGACAGCCGTACAATGAGCAGTTCTTC. Recombination joined TRBV4-2 with TRBJ2-1, with a tentative D gene TRBD1 over 6 matching bases. Reading the germline V gene gives CDR1 LGHNA and CDR2 YNFKEQ. From its cysteine to its phenylalanine, the CDR3 spans 16 amino acids. The kept DNA is CDR3 alone, 48 bases in frame from the first base. Deletion took 0 bases off V and 4 bases off J, with a span of 13 bases between the germline ends.